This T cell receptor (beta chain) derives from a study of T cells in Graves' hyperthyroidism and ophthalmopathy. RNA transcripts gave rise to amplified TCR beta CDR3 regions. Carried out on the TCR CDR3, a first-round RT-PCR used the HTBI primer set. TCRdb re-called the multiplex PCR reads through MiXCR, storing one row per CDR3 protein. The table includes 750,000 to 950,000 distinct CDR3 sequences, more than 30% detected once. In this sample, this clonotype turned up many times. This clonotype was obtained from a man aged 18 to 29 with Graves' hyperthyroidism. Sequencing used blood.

CDR3 sequence: CSVEAVGVGDGELFF. In DNA, the CDR3 is TGCAGCGTTGAAGCTGTAGGGGTGGGCGACGGGGAGCTGTTTTTT. J is TRBJ2-2 and V is TRBV29-1, with a weak D call TRBD1 (5 bases). Trimming left V 1 base short and J 7 bases short, with 16 bases between. The CDR3 is 15 residues long. Germline values: CDR1 SQVTM, CDR2 ANQGSEA.